The clone carrying this T cell receptor beta chain was counted many times. The antigen is undetermined. This sample is drawn from a study of regulatory T cells in long-lasting Graves disease. CDR1 and CDR2 from the germline V gene are ENHRY and SYGVKD. V gave up 10 bases and J gave up 0 bases, with 12 bases separating them. The CDR3 spans 13 residues. CDR3 regions were amplified by Arm-PCR using iRepertoire HTBI primers to build TCR beta libraries. Via MiXCR, TCRdb re-called the multiplex PCR reads, giving one row per CDR3 protein. Among hundreds of thousands of distinct CDR3 sequences listed, roughly 15% were seen once. Documented time point: newly diagnosed GD, antithyroid drugs for less than 3 months. With RNA extracted from PBMCs as input, the TCR library was made. Study-wide points: Under persistent disease, TRBV28, TRBJ1-2 and TRBJ2-5 were used preferentially.

These same data were also listed under a study on T cells in Graves' hyperthyroidism and ophthalmopathy. That paper states: A model of 13 V-J features distinguished ophthalmopathy from stable hyperthyroidism.

This chain uses TRBV10-3 with TRBJ1-1, with unresolved D. The source was peripheral blood mononuclear cells (PBMCs), collected at new diagnosis, from a patient treated with antithyroid drugs. The sequence derives from a woman younger than 45 with Graves disease. The CDR3 region is CATQRSLNTEAFF. CDR3 coding DNA: TGTGCCACCCAACGGTCTCTGAACACTGAAGCTTTCTTT.